What follows are 14 T cell receptor beta chains derived from one specimen sequenced in a study of T cell changes during pregnancy in multiple sclerosis. TCRdb's table, derived via immunoSEQ multiplex PCR, lists solely in-frame clones and lacks some. The sample shows fewer than 45,000 clones, under 95% of them seen only once. The specimen was peripheral blood, collected in the third trimester of pregnancy. Receptors originate from a female donor in good health, enrolled as a control in a pregnancy study.

This chain joins TRBV15 and TRBJ1-5; D perhaps matches TRBD1 (6 bases). Germline CDR1 and CDR2: LNHNV and YYDKDF (reference sequence). The CDR3 extends over 14 amino acids. Trimming removed 3 bases from V and 6 bases from J, with 12 bases in between. Here the CDR3 DNA reads TGTGCCACCAGCAGCATCAGGGGCGGTCAGCCCCAGCATTTT. Translation: CATSSIRGGQPQHF. The full variable domain, completed using reference TRBV15 and TRBJ1-5, is DAMVIQNPRYQVTQFGKPVTLSCSQTLNHNVMYWYQQKSSQAPKLLFHYYDKDFNNEADTPDNFQSRRPNTSFCFLDIRSPGLGDTAMYLCATSSIRGGQPQHFGDGTRLSIL.

The chain is built from TRBV28 and TRBJ1-4; TRBD1 matches at 9 bases. CDR3 length equals 17 residues. The germline CDR1 and CDR2 sequences are MDHEN and SYDVKM. The junction had 12 bases not matched to a gene; V was cut back by 5 bases and J by 5 bases. The CDR3 loop reads CASSPSTGGWTNEKLFF. CDR3 sequence (DNA): TGTGCCAGCAGTCCTTCGACAGGGGGATGGACGAATGAAAAACTGTTTTTT.

The V call is TRBV4-2, the J call TRBJ2-7, with 11 bases lining up with TRBD2. Germline trimming cut 0 bases from V and 2 bases from J; bases unmatched to any gene: 9. CDR1 LGHNA and CDR2 YNFKEQ come from the germline V gene. CDR3 length equals 18 residues. CDR3 region: CASSQDPSGGLLTYEQYF. CDR3 DNA: TGTGCCAGCAGCCAAGATCCTAGCGGGGGGCTCCTGACCTACGAGCAGTACTTC.

The gene calls are TRBV21-1 and TRBJ2-1; TRBD2 is the table's D call, not checked against the DNA. TRBV21-1 is listed as a pseudogene. This CDR3 has 12 residues. The CDR3 region is CASSCMGGEQFF. For the CDR3, the DNA is TGTGCCAGCAGCTGTATGGGGGGTGAGCAGTTCTTC.

J is TRBJ2-3 and V is TRBV10-3; D perhaps matches TRBD2 (5 bases). The CDR3 loop spans 17 amino acids. Germline V CDR1 and CDR2: ENHRY, SYGVKD. The V end lost 0 bases, the J end lost 2 bases, and 15 bases lay between the germline ends. The CDR3 is CAISESSGLAITDTQYF. The CDR3 DNA is TGTGCCATCAGTGAGTCGTCGGGTCTAGCAATCACAGATACGCAGTATTTT.

This rearrangement joins TRBV18 to TRBJ2-1; D not certain. Trimming stripped 5 bases from V and 9 bases from J, with 5 bases between. The CDR3 loop spans 10 amino acids. In germline, CDR1 is KGHSH, CDR2 LQKENI. CDR3 residues: CASSTGEQFF. For the CDR3, the DNA is TGTGCCAGCTCAACTGGTGAGCAGTTCTTC.

The rearrangement uses TRBV4-1 and TRBJ2-4; D perhaps matches TRBD2 (7 bases). Germline loops: CDR1 MGHRA, CDR2 YSYEKL. With 4 bases removed from V and 0 bases from J, the gap between germline ends came to 13 bases. The CDR3 consists of 16 residues. The CDR3 region has the DNA TGCGCCAGCAGCCCCCTAGGGGGGGTAGCCAAAAACATTCAGTACTTC. Its translation is CASSPLGGVAKNIQYF.

This clone was recorded a few times. The V call is TRBV7-6, the J call TRBJ1-1; D may be TRBD1 (6 bases). The V and J ends lost 5 bases and 1 base respectively, with 11 bases between them. There are 14 residues in the CDR3. Germline lookup yields CDR1 SGHVS and CDR2 FNYEAQ. DNA for the CDR3: TGTGCCAGCAGCCCGGGACATGAGAACACTGAAGCTTTCTTT. This gives the protein CASSPGHENTEAFF.

The gene calls are TRBV6-6 and TRBJ1-3; the match to TRBD1 covers 7 bases. CDR1 MNHNY and CDR2 SVGAGI come from the germline V gene (reference sequence). After removal of 2 bases from V and 4 bases from J, the junction contained 2 bases not matched to a gene. The CDR3 sequence is 14 residues long. DNA for the CDR3: TGTGCCAGCAGTTACGGGACAGCGGGAAACACCATATATTTT. Translation: CASSYGTAGNTIYF.

This chain uses TRBV6-5 with TRBJ2-1, with 9 bases that match TRBD2. Per the germline V gene, CDR1 is MNHEY and CDR2 is SVGAGI. The CDR3 sequence is 15 residues long. Germline trimming cut 2 bases from V and 2 bases from J; bases unmatched to any gene: 1. CDR3 region: CASSYGGGAYNEQFF. CDR3 nucleotides: TGTGCCAGCAGTTACGGCGGGGGGGCCTACAATGAGCAGTTCTTC.

This clone was recorded only once. V gene TRBV13 combines with J gene TRBJ1-1, with D possibly TRBD1 on 5 matching bases. This CDR3 spans 13 amino acids. Trimming took 6 bases from V and 0 from J, leaving 8 bases between them. Germline loops: CDR1 PRHDT, CDR2 FYEKMQ (reference sequence). The CDR3 nucleotides read TGTGCCAGCAGGGGGCGGTTGAACACTGAAGCTTTCTTT. Translated: CASRGRLNTEAFF.

The chain has TRBV30 and TRBJ1-5; 9 nucleotides line up with TRBD1. CDR1 is GTSNPN and CDR2 is SVGIG in the germline V gene (reference sequence). CDR3 length equals 14 residues. V was clipped by 2 bases and J by 4 bases; unmatched bases: 3. The CDR3 DNA reads TGTGCCTGGAGTCCCGGACAGGGGAATCAGCCCCAGCATTTT. Its translation is CAWSPGQGNQPQHF.

This chain uses TRBV2 with TRBJ2-3, with 7 nucleotides matching TRBD2. The germline V gene has CDR1 SNHLY and CDR2 FYNNEI. V shed 4 bases, J shed 1 base, and the junction held 5 bases outside the gene matches. The CDR3 contains 15 residues. For the CDR3, the DNA is TGTGCCAGCAGTGCGGAGGCGGGGGGCACAGATACGCAGTATTTT. This encodes CASSAEAGGTDTQYF.

V usage is TRBV4-1 and J usage is TRBJ2-1; D is unclear. V lost 0 bases and J 8 bases, leaving 5 bases between the germline ends. Germline V gene data show CDR1 as MGHRA and CDR2 as YSYEKL. This CDR3 has 12 residues. The CDR3 nucleotides are TGCGCCAGCAGCCAAGAGGCAGATGAGCAGTTCTTC. Encoded protein: CASSQEADEQFF.